This T cell receptor beta chain was identified in a study of blood T cell repertoires in COVID-19. V lost 0 bases, J lost 7 bases, and 10 bases stayed unmatched. In germline, CDR1 is SGHRS, CDR2 YFSETQ. The CDR3 consists of 17 residues. Libraries were prepared by immunoSEQ multiplex PCR; TCRdb keeps only in-frame clonotypes and omits some of them. The data hold 200,000 to 250,000 clones, with around 88% observed a single time. Material: peripheral blood. The chain carries TRBV5-1 and TRBJ1-6; the match to TRBD1 covers 7 bases. The clonotype was recovered from an elderly woman with COVID-19, enrolled during active disease. In DNA, the CDR3 is TGCGCCAGCAGCTTGGCTCCCCCCGGACAGGACAATTCACCCCTCCACTTT. Its protein is CASSLAPPGQDNSPLHF.